The clone carrying this T cell receptor (beta chain) has just a few counts. What it binds is not known. The germline V gene has CDR1 LGHNA and CDR2 YSLEER. CDR3 size: 15 residues. Trimming stripped 0 bases from V and 3 bases from J, with 12 bases between. TCRdb passed the 5' RACE reads through MiXCR, listing each CDR3 protein once. The sample has some 320,000 distinct CDR3 sequences, roughly 9.4% seen once. These data originate in a study of T cells after yellow fever vaccination. Overall study results and limits: The booster saw the reappearance of most primary-vaccination clones (96% CD4, 80% to 90% CD8).

The sequencing here drew on PBMCs, taken on the day of the first yellow fever vaccination. V and J are TRBV4-3 and TRBJ2-7, with D possibly matching TRBD2 (6 bases). The sequence was obtained from a man younger than 30 who received the YFV17D yellow fever vaccine. The CDR3 DNA reads as TGCGCCAGCAGCCAAGATTTTCGGGGGATCTACGAGCAGTACTTC. It specifies CASSQDFRGIYEQYF.